Listed here are 23 T cell receptor beta chains from one sample, sequenced in a study of T cells expressing NK-cell markers. TCRdb re-called the 5' RACE reads and catalogs CDR3 proteins one per entry, DNA excluded. This sample lists a few hundred thousand distinct CDR3 sequences; its ten largest clones have 5.2%. Material: blood T cells: a sorted CD56 or NKG2C T cell subset, CD4+ or CD8+ T cells, or bulk PBMC T cells (not recorded which). The origin of the receptors is a man aged 18-69 years in good health.

The chain couples TRBV12-3 or TRBV12-4 to TRBJ2-1; TCRdb proposes TRBD2, but this gene call is untestable without DNA. The CDR3 has 20 residues. CDR3 protein: CASSLPSGLAGGSSYNEQFF.

The J gene is TRBJ2-1, the V gene TRBV6-1; TCRdb lists TRBD1, though no DNA is available to test this call. Germline V gene lookup returns CDR1 MNHNS and CDR2 SASEGT. The CDR3 has 16 residues. The CDR3 sequence: CASRSDRGSLYNEQFF.

The CDR3 here is CASSEEVLLNTEAFF. J is TRBJ1-1 and V is TRBV2. Germline V gene sequence: CDR1 SNHLY, CDR2 FYNNEI. The CDR3 spans 15 residues.

The rearrangement joins TRBV7-8 to TRBJ1-4. The CDR3 is 19 residues long. Germline assignment: CDR1 SGHVS and CDR2 FQNEAQ. CDR3 residues: CASSLVISAGDATNEKLFF.

The J gene is TRBJ2-1, the V gene TRBV3-1; lacking DNA, the TRBD1 call made by TCRdb goes unchecked. The length of the CDR3 is 13 residues. Germline lookup yields CDR1 LGHDT and CDR2 YNNKEL (reference sequence). CDR3 amino acids: CASSRGQINEQFF.

The rearrangement links TRBV20-1 to TRBJ2-2; TCRdb picks TRBD1, but there is no DNA to check that call. The CDR3 loop spans 14 amino acids. Germline loops: CDR1 DFQATT, CDR2 SNEGSKA (reference sequence). This chain's CDR3 is CSARGSWYTGELFF.

The rearrangement joins TRBV7-7 to TRBJ2-5; TCRdb calls TRBD1, which cannot be checked without DNA. Germline assignment: CDR1 SSHAT and CDR2 FNYEAQ (reference sequence). The CDR3 loop spans 16 amino acids. CDR3 sequence reads: CASSLAIGAGQETQYF. The variable domain in full, completed from reference TRBV7-7 and TRBJ2-5, reads GAGVSQSPRYKVTKRGQDVTLRCDPISSHATLYWYQQALGQGPEFLTYFNYEAQPDKSGLPSDRFSAERPEGSISTLTIQRTEQRDSAMYRCASSLAIGAGQETQYFGPGTRLLVL.

The J gene is TRBJ2-2, the V gene TRBV6-5. This CDR3 is 15 amino acids long. Germline V gene lookup returns CDR1 MNHEY and CDR2 SVGAGI. The CDR3 loop is CASSYFLTNTGELFF.

The chain is built from TRBV18 and TRBJ1-1; as DNA is missing, the TRBD1 call by TCRdb cannot be tested. This CDR3 comprises 17 residues. From germline, CDR1 is KGHSH and CDR2 LQKENI. CDR3 sequence: CASSPSAGGIKNTEAFF.

The chain recombines TRBV5-6 with TRBJ1-1. The CDR3 has 13 residues. Germline V gene sequence: CDR1 SGHDT, CDR2 YYEEEE. CDR3 sequence: CASSRTGVAEAFF.

The genes are TRBV7-9 and TRBJ2-4; checking the TCRdb D call of TRBD1 is not possible without DNA. Germline CDR1 and CDR2: SEHNR and FQNEAQ (reference sequence). This CDR3 comprises 17 residues. CDR3 region: CASSLGGDRGPGDIQYF.

This chain joins TRBV6-1 and TRBJ2-7. This CDR3 contains 14 residues. CDR1 is MNHNS and CDR2 is SASEGT in the germline V gene. The CDR3 sequence: CASSRAPSSYEQYF.

V is TRBV7-9 and J is TRBJ2-3; the TCRdb call, TRBD2, lacks DNA for checking. The CDR3 has 15 amino acids. The V gene's germline CDR1 is SEHNR and CDR2 FQNEAQ (reference sequence). CDR3 loop: CASSSRGGLTDTQYF. Together with reference TRBV7-9 and TRBJ2-3, the CDR3 gives the full variable domain: DTGVSQNPRHKITKRGQNVTFRCDPISEHNRLYWYRQTLGQGPEFLTYFQNEAQLEKSRLLSDRFSAERPKGSFSTLEIQRTEQGDSAMYLCASSSRGGLTDTQYFGPGTRLTVL.

The J gene is TRBJ2-1, the V gene TRBV6-5; the D call of TRBD1 rests on TCRdb alone, since no DNA is present to check it. There are 15 residues in the CDR3. Germline V gene data show CDR1 as MNHEY and CDR2 as SVGAGI. The CDR3 sequence: CASSYSGTAWGEQFF.

CDR3: CASRQAIHSGANVLTF. The gene calls are TRBV5-5 and TRBJ2-6; TCRdb names TRBD1, which stays unverified in the absence of DNA. CDR1 is SGHKS and CDR2 is YYEKEE in the germline V gene (reference sequence). The CDR3 runs to 16 residues.

V gene TRBV10-3 combines with J gene TRBJ2-7; TCRdb names TRBD1, which stays unverified in the absence of DNA. Germline loops: CDR1 ENHRY, CDR2 SYGVKD. The CDR3 covers 15 residues. CDR3 in amino acids: CAISHPGGLGDEQYF.

This chain uses TRBV5-1 with TRBJ2-2; the TCRdb D gene call, TRBD2, has no DNA to confirm it. The CDR3 has 14 amino acids. CDR1 is SGHRS and CDR2 is YFSETQ in the germline V gene. This CDR3 reads CASGDYSNTGELFF.

The chain employs TRBV2 and TRBJ2-1; the D call of TRBD1 rests on TCRdb alone, since no DNA is present to check it. Germline CDR1 and CDR2: SNHLY and FYNNEI. This CDR3 spans 14 amino acids. The CDR3 is CASSPRGHLDEQFF.

The chain links TRBV28 to TRBJ2-7; TCRdb designates TRBD2, a call that cannot be tested without DNA. The germline CDR1 and CDR2 sequences are MDHEN and SYDVKM. The CDR3 has 15 residues. CDR3 sequence: CASSVSSGGSYEQYF.

CDR3 region: CASRTSGGGGYTF. This chain connects TRBV12-3 or TRBV12-4 to TRBJ1-2; TCRdb picks TRBD1, but there is no DNA to check that call. The CDR3 is made up of 13 amino acids.

The rearrangement uses TRBV6-5 and TRBJ1-4. The CDR3 extends over 14 amino acids. CDR1 MNHEY and CDR2 SVGAGI come from the germline V gene. The CDR3 loop reads CASSYRQNHEKLFF.

The chain is built from TRBV12-3 or TRBV12-4 and TRBJ1-2; TCRdb's D gene call, TRBD1, goes unchecked for lack of DNA. The CDR3 is made up of 16 amino acids. CDR3 in amino acids: CASHQGGAFRTYGYTF.

The chain joins TRBV7-8 to TRBJ2-1; with no DNA, the TCRdb D assignment of TRBD1 cannot be verified. CDR1 is SGHVS, CDR2 FQNEAQ, per germline. The CDR3 is 13 residues long. CDR3 loop: CASSLDRGLGEFF.